These 7 T cell receptor beta chains share one sample of origin, sequenced in a study of blood T cell repertoires in COVID-19. This table comes from immunoSEQ multiplex PCR, and its TCRdb copy is limited to in-frame clones, with some not included. Of approximately 200,000 clones in the sample, under 90% were seen once. The sequenced sample was peripheral blood. The receptors were gathered from a person aged 70 to 85 with COVID-19, enrolled during active disease.

The chain combines TRBV12-3 or TRBV12-4 with TRBJ1-2, with 8 bases matching TRBD1. J was trimmed by 6 bases and V by 7 bases; bases with no gene match: 7. CDR3 length equals 13 residues. The CDR3 spells CASILDRADGYTF. CDR3 bases: TGTGCCAGCATTCTGGACAGGGCTGATGGCTACACCTTC.

This clone appeared a few times. CDR3 region: CASSLAGAGTSVTETQYF. DNA for the CDR3: TGTGCCAGCAGCTTAGCGGGAGCCGGGACTAGCGTCACGGAGACCCAGTACTTC. This chain joins TRBV7-9 and TRBJ2-5, with 10 bases aligning to TRBD2. The germline V gene encodes CDR1 SEHNR and CDR2 FQNEAQ (reference sequence). This CDR3 spans 18 amino acids. Losses at the gene ends were 0 bases for V and 5 bases for J; bases not matched to a gene: 12.

The gene calls are TRBV6-6 and TRBJ1-2; D gene unclear. V was shortened by 1 base and J by 3 bases, with 9 bases between the two germline ends. This CDR3 region has 14 residues. Germline V gene data show CDR1 as MNHNY and CDR2 as SVGAGI (reference sequence). The chain's CDR3 is CASSYLVYDYGYTF. The DNA for the CDR3 is TGTGCCAGCAGTTACTTAGTGTATGACTATGGCTACACCTTC.

The CDR3 sequence is CASSLWAGRNTGELFF. CDR3 bases: TGTGCCAGCAGTTTATGGGCGGGCAGAAACACCGGGGAGCTGTTTTTT. This sequence joins TRBV28 and TRBJ2-2; TRBD2 is a possible D gene (5 bases). The CDR3 is 16 residues long. V was trimmed by 0 bases and J by 2 bases, leaving 10 bases between them. The V gene's germline CDR1 is MDHEN and CDR2 SYDVKM. Full variable domain (missing parts from reference TRBV28 and TRBJ2-2): DVKVTQSSRYLVKRTGEKVFLECVQDMDHENMFWYRQDPGLGLRLIYFSYDVKMKEKGDIPEGYSVSREKKERFSLILESASTNQTSMYLCASSLWAGRNTGELFFGEGSRLTVL.

The chain links TRBV2 to TRBJ2-1; weak D call: TRBD1 (6 bases). The CDR3 covers 15 residues. Germline V lookup: CDR1 SNHLY, CDR2 FYNNEI. V lost 6 bases and J lost 0, with 12 bases in between. CDR3 DNA sequence: TGTGCCAGCAGATCCCGGGACACCTCCTACAATGAGCAGTTCTTC. Residues: CASRSRDTSYNEQFF.

This sequence joins TRBV25-1 and TRBJ2-4, with D perhaps matching TRBD1 (6 bases). This CDR3 has 12 amino acids. CDR1 is MGHDK, CDR2 SYGVNS, per germline. The V and J ends lost 6 bases and 6 bases respectively, with 9 bases between them. CDR3 nucleotides: TGTGCCAGCAGCGGGACAACAAACATTCAGTACTTC. Translation gives CASSGTTNIQYF. The variable domain in full, with the rest retrieved from reference TRBV25-1 and TRBJ2-4, is EADIYQTPRYLVIGTGKKITLECSQTMGHDKMYWYQQDPGMELHLIHYSYGVNSTEKGDLSSESTVSRIRTEHFPLTLESARPSHTSQYLCASSGTTNIQYFGAGTRLSVL.

This sequence joins TRBV5-1 and TRBJ2-2, with 13 positions matching TRBD2. V shed 0 bases and J 0 bases; nucleotides not matched to a gene: 2. The germline CDR1 and CDR2 sequences are SGHRS and YFSETQ. The CDR3 runs to 18 residues. CDR3 protein: CASSLGLAGGPNTGELFF. The CDR3, as DNA: TGCGCCAGCAGCTTGGGACTAGCGGGGGGTCCGAACACCGGGGAGCTGTTTTTT.